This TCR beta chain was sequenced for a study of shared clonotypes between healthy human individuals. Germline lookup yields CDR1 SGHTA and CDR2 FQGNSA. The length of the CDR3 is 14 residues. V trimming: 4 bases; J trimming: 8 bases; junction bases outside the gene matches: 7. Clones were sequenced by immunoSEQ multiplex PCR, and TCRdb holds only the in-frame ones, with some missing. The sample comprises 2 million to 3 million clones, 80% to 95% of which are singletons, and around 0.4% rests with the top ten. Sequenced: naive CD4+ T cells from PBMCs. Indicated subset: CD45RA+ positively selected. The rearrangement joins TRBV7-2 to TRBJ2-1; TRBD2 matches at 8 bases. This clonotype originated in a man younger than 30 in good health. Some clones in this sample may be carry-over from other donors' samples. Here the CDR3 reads CASSSLGLADEQFF. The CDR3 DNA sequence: TGTGCCAGCAGCTCACTCGGACTAGCCGATGAGCAGTTCTTC.